These 10 T cell receptor beta chains share one sample of origin, sequenced in a study of control samples from healthy donors and cancer patients. The protocol was immunoSEQ multiplex PCR, while the TCRdb copy is restricted to in-frame clones and leaves out a portion. In the table there are around 170,000 clones, around nine tenths of which are singletons. The specimen was blood. The source of these receptors is a woman between 25 and 40 years old in good health.

The sample holds a few counts of this clone. The genes are TRBV19 and TRBJ1-5, with 7 bases lining up with TRBD1. Germline V gene lookup returns CDR1 LNHDA and CDR2 SQIVND (reference sequence). This CDR3 comprises 14 residues. The V gene end was trimmed by 5 bases and the J gene end by 7 bases; junction bases not matched to a gene: 8. CDR3 sequence (DNA): TGTGCCAGTAGTTCTACAGGGGCACGGCAGCCCCAGCATTTT. This translates into CASSSTGARQPQHF.

The chain recombines TRBV2 with TRBJ1-2; D is ambiguous. The V gene lost 4 bases and the J gene lost 8 bases, with 11 bases spanning the gap. The CDR3 is 12 amino acids. Germline V gene sequence: CDR1 SNHLY, CDR2 FYNNEI. The CDR3 sequence: CASSGQQGGYTF. CDR3 bases: TGTGCCAGCAGTGGGCAACAAGGAGGCTACACCTTC.

The chain combines TRBV5-1 with TRBJ2-2, with 7 bases aligning to TRBD2. The CDR3 sequence is 16 residues long. Per the germline V gene, CDR1 is SGHRS and CDR2 is YFSETQ. The junction had 2 bases not matched to a gene; V was cut back by 0 bases and J by 0 bases. The CDR3 nucleotides are TGCGCCAGCAGCTTGGCAGCGGGGTCGAACACCGGGGAGCTGTTTTTT. This translates into CASSLAAGSNTGELFF.

This sequence joins TRBV28 and TRBJ2-1; no reliable D call. The CDR3 consists of 12 residues. Trimming removed 4 bases from V and 8 bases from J, with 9 bases in between. CDR1 MDHEN and CDR2 SYDVKM come from the germline V gene. The CDR3 DNA is TGTGCCAGCAGTTCCACGGTGGATGAGCAGTTCTTC. The encoded protein is CASSSTVDEQFF.

This chain connects TRBV19 to TRBJ1-2, with D maybe TRBD1 (5 bases). Trimming removed 3 bases at V and 7 bases at J, with 12 bases between. The CDR3 is 13 amino acids. Germline V gene sequence: CDR1 LNHDA, CDR2 SQIVND (reference sequence). As DNA, the CDR3 is TGTGCCAGTAGTATCCCAGGGACTGGTGGCTACACCTTC. The encoded protein is CASSIPGTGGYTF. Combining the CDR3 with reference TRBV19 and TRBJ1-2 gives the whole variable domain DGGITQSPKYLFRKEGQNVTLSCEQNLNHDAMYWYRQDPGQGLRLIYYSQIVNDFQKGDIAEGYSVSREKKESFPLTVTSAQKNPTAFYLCASSIPGTGGYTFGSGTRLTVV.

The gene calls are TRBV7-2 and TRBJ2-7, with 14 bases identical to TRBD2. Trimming removed 3 bases from V and 9 bases from J; junction bases left unmatched: 7. CDR3 length equals 15 residues. Germline loops: CDR1 SGHTA, CDR2 FQGNSA. The CDR3 sequence: CASSFPGLAGVVQYF. CDR3 nucleotides: TGTGCCAGCAGCTTCCCGGGACTAGCGGGAGTGGTGCAGTACTTC.

The chain is built from TRBV5-4 and TRBJ2-3; 7 bases are a match to TRBD1. Per the germline V gene, CDR1 is SGHNT and CDR2 is YYREEE (reference sequence). The CDR3 consists of 14 residues. The V and J ends lost 4 bases and 12 bases, in that order; junction bases with no gene match: 14. CDR3 nucleotide sequence: TGTGCCAGCAGCCATCGGGACAGAGATAAACCCCAGTATTTT. Residues: CASSHRDRDKPQYF.

This clone showed up just once. Other DNA sequences in the sample encode the same CDR3. The gene calls are TRBV7-9 and TRBJ2-1, with D uncertain. The CDR3 length is 12 residues. CDR1 SEHNR and CDR2 FQNEAQ come from the germline V gene (reference sequence). V lost 0 bases and J 7 bases, leaving 4 bases between the germline ends. CDR3 sequence: CASSLASNEQFF. The CDR3 DNA follows: TGTGCCAGCAGCTTAGCTTCGAATGAGCAGTTCTTC. The full variable domain, its missing parts supplied by reference TRBV7-9 and TRBJ2-1, is DTGVSQNPRHKITKRGQNVTFRCDPISEHNRLYWYRQTLGQGPEFLTYFQNEAQLEKSRLLSDRFSAERPKGSFSTLEIQRTEQGDSAMYLCASSLASNEQFFGPGTRLTVL.

V and J are TRBV5-4 and TRBJ2-3; TRBD1 is a possible D gene (7 bases). Germline CDR1 SGHNT, CDR2 YYREEE (reference sequence). The CDR3 loop spans 15 amino acids. V dropped 4 bases and J dropped 7 bases, with 19 bases sitting between them. CDR3: CASSLPTGTPHTQYF. Written as DNA, the CDR3 is TGTGCCAGCAGCCTACCGACAGGGACTCCGCATACGCAGTATTTT.

The chain recombines TRBV28 with TRBJ1-1; D is undetermined. Germline V gene data show CDR1 as MDHEN and CDR2 as SYDVKM. CDR3 size: 12 residues. V gave up 3 bases and J gave up 7 bases, with 9 bases separating them. CDR3 residues: CASSLIGDEAFF. The CDR3 coding sequence is TGTGCCAGCAGTTTGATCGGGGATGAAGCTTTCTTT.